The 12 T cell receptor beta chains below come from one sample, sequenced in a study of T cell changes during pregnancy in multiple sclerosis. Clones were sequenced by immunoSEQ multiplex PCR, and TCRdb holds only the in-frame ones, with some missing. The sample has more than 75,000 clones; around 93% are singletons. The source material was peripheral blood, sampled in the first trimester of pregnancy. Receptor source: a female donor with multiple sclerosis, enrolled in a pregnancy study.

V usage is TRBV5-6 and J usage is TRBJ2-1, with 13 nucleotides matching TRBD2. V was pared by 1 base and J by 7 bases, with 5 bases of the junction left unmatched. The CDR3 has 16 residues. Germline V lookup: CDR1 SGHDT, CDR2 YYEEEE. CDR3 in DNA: TGTGCCAGCAGCTTGAGGACTAGCGGGGGTTATAATGAGCAGTTCTTC. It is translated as CASSLRTSGGYNEQFF.

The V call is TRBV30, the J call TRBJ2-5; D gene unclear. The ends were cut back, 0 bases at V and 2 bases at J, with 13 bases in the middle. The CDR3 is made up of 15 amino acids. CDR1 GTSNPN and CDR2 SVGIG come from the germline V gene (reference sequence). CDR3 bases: TGTGCCTGGAGTGTCGGAGCCACCCAGCAAGAGACCCAGTACTTC. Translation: CAWSVGATQQETQYF.

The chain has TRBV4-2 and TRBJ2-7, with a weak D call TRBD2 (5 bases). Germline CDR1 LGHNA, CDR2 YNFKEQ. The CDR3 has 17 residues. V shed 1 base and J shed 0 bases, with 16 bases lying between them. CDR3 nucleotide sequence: TGTGCCAGCAGCCAAGCCCCACGAGGGCGTGTCTCCTACGAGCAGTACTTC. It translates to CASSQAPRGRVSYEQYF.

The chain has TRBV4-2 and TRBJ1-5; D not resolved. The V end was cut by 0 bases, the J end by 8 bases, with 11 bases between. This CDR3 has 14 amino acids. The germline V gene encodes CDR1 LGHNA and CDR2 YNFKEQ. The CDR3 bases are TGTGCCAGCAGCCAAGATAGATATACCGAGCCCCAGCATTTT. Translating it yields CASSQDRYTEPQHF.

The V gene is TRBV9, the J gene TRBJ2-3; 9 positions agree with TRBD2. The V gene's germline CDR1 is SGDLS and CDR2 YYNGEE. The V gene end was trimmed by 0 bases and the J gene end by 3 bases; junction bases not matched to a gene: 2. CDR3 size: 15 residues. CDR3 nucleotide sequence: TGTGCCAGCAGCGTAGGGACTAGCGCGACAGATACGCAGTATTTT. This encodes CASSVGTSATDTQYF.

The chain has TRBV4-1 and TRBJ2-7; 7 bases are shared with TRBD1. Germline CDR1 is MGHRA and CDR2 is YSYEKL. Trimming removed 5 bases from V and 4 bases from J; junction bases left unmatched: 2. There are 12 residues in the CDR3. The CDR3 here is CASSRTGYEQYF. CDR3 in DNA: TGCGCCAGCAGCAGGACAGGTTACGAGCAGTACTTC.

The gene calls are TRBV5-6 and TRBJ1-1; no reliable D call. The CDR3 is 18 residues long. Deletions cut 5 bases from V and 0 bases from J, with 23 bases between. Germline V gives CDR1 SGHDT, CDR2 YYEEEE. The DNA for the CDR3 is TGTGCCAGCAGTTCTCTGACAATGCCTCAGCTCATGAACACTGAAGCTTTCTTT. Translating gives CASSSLTMPQLMNTEAFF.

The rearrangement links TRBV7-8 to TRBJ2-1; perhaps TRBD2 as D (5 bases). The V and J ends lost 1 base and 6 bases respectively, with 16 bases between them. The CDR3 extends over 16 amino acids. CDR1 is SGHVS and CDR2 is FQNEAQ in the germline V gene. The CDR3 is CASSLESETRGNEQFF. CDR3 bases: TGTGCCAGCAGCTTAGAATCGGAAACTAGAGGCAATGAGCAGTTCTTC. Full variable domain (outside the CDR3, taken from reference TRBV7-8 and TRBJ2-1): GAGVSQSPRYKVAKRGQDVALRCDPISGHVSLFWYQQALGQGPEFLTYFQNEAQLDKSGLPSDRFFAERPEGSVSTLKIQRTQQEDSAVYLCASSLESETRGNEQFFGPGTRLTVL.

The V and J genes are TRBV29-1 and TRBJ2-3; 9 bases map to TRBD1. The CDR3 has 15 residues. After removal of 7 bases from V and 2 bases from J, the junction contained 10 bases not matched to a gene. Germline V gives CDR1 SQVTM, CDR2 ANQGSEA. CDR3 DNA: TGCAGCGCCCTTAGGGGACAGGGTCTCACAGATACGCAGTATTTT. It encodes CSALRGQGLTDTQYF.

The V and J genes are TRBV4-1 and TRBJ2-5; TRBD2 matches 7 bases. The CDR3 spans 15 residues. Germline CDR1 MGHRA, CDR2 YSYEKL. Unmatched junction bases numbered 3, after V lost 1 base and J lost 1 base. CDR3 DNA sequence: TGCGCCAGCAGCCAAGCCACGGGGGGCCAAGAGACCCAGTACTTC. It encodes CASSQATGGQETQYF.

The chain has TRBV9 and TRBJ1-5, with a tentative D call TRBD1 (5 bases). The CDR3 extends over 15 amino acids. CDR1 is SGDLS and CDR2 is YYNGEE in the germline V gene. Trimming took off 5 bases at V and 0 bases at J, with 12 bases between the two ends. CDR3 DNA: TGTGCCAGCAGTCCCGCGGGGGGTAGCAATCAGCCCCAGCATTTT. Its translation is CASSPAGGSNQPQHF.

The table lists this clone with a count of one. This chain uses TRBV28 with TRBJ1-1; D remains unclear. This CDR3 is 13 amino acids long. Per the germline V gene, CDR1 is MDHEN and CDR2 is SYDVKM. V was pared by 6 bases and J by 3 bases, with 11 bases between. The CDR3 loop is CASRTRRDTEAFF. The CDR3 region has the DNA TGTGCCAGCAGGACAAGGAGGGACACTGAAGCTTTCTTT.